One and the same sample provided the 18 T cell receptor beta chains below, sequenced in a study of T cells in Graves' hyperthyroidism and ophthalmopathy. RNA transcripts provided the source from which TCR beta CDR3 regions were amplified. First-round RT-PCR with HTBI primers amplified the TCR CDR3 region. TCRdb passed the multiplex PCR reads through MiXCR, listing each CDR3 protein once. This table holds 550,000 to 700,000 distinct CDR3 sequences, roughly 15% found once. The sample was blood. The receptor source for this set is a woman in her thirties or forties with Graves' ophthalmopathy.

The chain employs TRBV12-3 or TRBV12-4 and TRBJ2-2; 12 nucleotides agree with TRBD2. V dropped 6 bases and J dropped 7; count of bases not matched to a gene: 6. The CDR3 consists of 15 residues. CDR3 sequence reads: CASSRLAGEGGELFF. For the CDR3, the DNA is TGTGCCAGCAGCCGACTAGCGGGAGAGGGCGGGGAGCTGTTTTTT.

This clonotype appeared many times. This chain uses TRBV5-6 with TRBJ2-2, with a possible D match to TRBD1 (5 bases). Between the trimmed V and J ends, which lost 3 bases and 0 bases, there was a span of 9 bases. The CDR3 has 15 amino acids. Germline V gives CDR1 SGHDT, CDR2 YYEEEE. The CDR3 region has the DNA TGTGCCAGCAGCTGGGCAGGGCCGAACACCGGGGAGCTGTTTTTT. Its protein is CASSWAGPNTGELFF.

This clonotype has ten or more counts. The V gene is TRBV20-1, the J gene TRBJ1-5, with a weak D call TRBD1 (6 bases). The germline gives CDR1 DFQATT, CDR2 SNEGSKA (reference sequence). There are 14 residues in the CDR3. The V end lost 4 bases, the J end lost 0 bases, and 10 bases lay between the germline ends. The CDR3 DNA is TGCAGTGCTAACCCGACAGGTAGCAATCAGCCCCAGCATTTT. It is translated as CSANPTGSNQPQHF.

This clonotype was detected ten times or more. CDR3 nucleotides: TGTGCCAGTAGTTCGGGTCTATATCAGCCCCAGCATTTT. Encoded protein: CASSSGLYQPQHF. The chain employs TRBV19 and TRBJ1-5; D is uncertain. The CDR3 has 13 residues. Trimming removed 5 bases from V and 5 bases from J, with 10 bases in between. Germline CDR1 reads LNHDA; CDR2 reads SQIVND (reference sequence).

This clonotype was found many times. The chain couples TRBV12-3 or TRBV12-4 to TRBJ2-5; the D gene is possibly TRBD1 (6 bases). This CDR3 comprises 13 residues. Trimming took off 7 bases at V and 4 bases at J, with 13 bases between the two ends. CDR3 bases: TGTGCCAGCACCCCGCAGGGGAGAGAGACCCAGTACTTC. Its translation: CASTPQGRETQYF.

This clonotype was counted at least ten times. This chain uses TRBV28 with TRBJ1-3; weak D call: TRBD1 (5 bases). The CDR3 extends over 16 amino acids. Germline V gene data show CDR1 as MDHEN and CDR2 as SYDVKM. The V gene lost 2 bases and the J gene lost 4 bases, with 15 bases spanning the gap. CDR3 in DNA: TGTGCCAGCAGTTTAGAAGCAGGGCTGGACGGAAACACCATATATTTT. Translating gives CASSLEAGLDGNTIYF.

This clonotype was picked up many times. The chain recombines TRBV20-1 with TRBJ2-5; 9 nucleotides agree with TRBD1. CDR3 length: 16 amino acids. The V and J ends lost 0 bases and 2 bases, in that order; junction bases with no gene match: 7. CDR1 and CDR2 (germline): DFQATT, SNEGSKA (reference sequence). CDR3 sequence reads: CSARDTYRGPQETQYF. The CDR3 nucleotides read TGCAGTGCTAGAGATACTTACAGGGGGCCTCAAGAGACCCAGTACTTC.

This clonotype has at least ten counts. J is TRBJ2-7 and V is TRBV20-1; 10 nucleotides align to TRBD1. The CDR3 is made up of 17 amino acids. The ends lost 3 bases at V and 1 base at J; junction bases unmatched: 12. Germline CDR1 DFQATT, CDR2 SNEGSKA (reference sequence). As DNA, the CDR3 is TGCAGTGCTAGCGATACCCCGGGACAGGGGTTATCCTACGAGCAGTACTTC. It specifies CSASDTPGQGLSYEQYF.

The V and J genes are TRBV12-3 or TRBV12-4 and TRBJ2-2, with D tentatively TRBD2 (6 bases). With 2 bases removed from V and 6 bases from J, the gap between germline ends came to 10 bases. The CDR3 has 14 residues. CDR3 nucleotide sequence: TGTGCCAGCAGTTTAAGGGAGGCGTCCGGGGAGCTGTTTTTT. This codes for CASSLREASGELFF.

This clonotype was recorded many times. The rearrangement uses TRBV6-2 or TRBV6-3 and TRBJ1-1, with 7 bases identical to TRBD1. Germline CDR1 MNHEY, CDR2 SVGEGT. Trimming at V came to 0 bases and at J to 8 bases, leaving 3 bases not matched to a gene. The CDR3 sequence is 13 residues long. CDR3 residues: CASSYSTGREAFF. The CDR3 nucleotides read TGTGCCAGCAGTTACTCGACAGGGAGAGAAGCTTTCTTT.

This clonotype was observed many times. The V gene is TRBV6-2 or TRBV6-3, the J gene TRBJ2-6; D unclear. Germline-derived CDR1 and CDR2 are MNHEY and SVGEGT. The germline V and J ends were trimmed by 2 bases and 0 bases, with 2 bases remaining between them. The CDR3 length is 14 residues. CDR3 amino acids: CASSYGSGANVLTF. The CDR3 region has the DNA TGTGCCAGCAGTTACGGCTCTGGGGCCAACGTCCTGACTTTC.

This clonotype was counted at least ten times. The V and J genes are TRBV9 and TRBJ2-7; 7 positions agree with TRBD1. Trimming cost V 6 bases and J 5 bases; bases outside gene matches: 17. Germline V CDR1 and CDR2: SGDLS, YYNGEE. The CDR3 contains 16 residues. The DNA for the CDR3 is TGTGCCAGCATACAGGGGACAAAAGACGAAGATAACGAGCAGTACTTC. Translation gives CASIQGTKDEDNEQYF. The complete variable domain, with remaining parts taken from reference TRBV9 and TRBJ2-7, reads DSGVTQTPKHLITATGQRVTLRCSPRSGDLSVYWYQQSLDQGLQFLIQYYNGEERAKGNILERFSAQQFPDLHSELNLSSLELGDSALYFCASIQGTKDEDNEQYFGPGTRLTVT.

The sample holds many counts of this clonotype. The rearrangement links TRBV28 to TRBJ1-2, with TRBD1 as a possible D gene (5 bases). Trimming took 5 bases from V and 8 from J, leaving 21 bases between them. In germline, CDR1 is MDHEN, CDR2 SYDVKM. This CDR3 is built from 15 residues. The CDR3 nucleotides are TGTGCCAGCAGTGCCCCGGACCCTTTGGGGGTAGGCTACACCTTC. It encodes CASSAPDPLGVGYTF.

This clonotype was recorded many times. The rearrangement links TRBV29-1 to TRBJ2-7; 7 bases are a match to TRBD1. In germline, CDR1 is SQVTM, CDR2 ANQGSEA. This CDR3 has 13 amino acids. Trimming removed 5 bases from V and 3 bases from J; junction bases left unmatched: 7. CDR3 nucleotide sequence: TGCAGCGTTTCGGACAGGTCTGACTACGAGCAGTACTTC. Amino acids: CSVSDRSDYEQYF.

This clonotype was picked up many times. This rearrangement joins TRBV20-1 to TRBJ1-3; D gene ambiguous. V lost 0 bases to trimming and J lost 2 bases, with 5 bases between them. Germline CDR1 DFQATT, CDR2 SNEGSKA (reference sequence). The CDR3 length is 13 residues. The CDR3 here is CSARDETGNTIYF. CDR3 coding DNA: TGCAGTGCTAGAGATGAGACTGGAAACACCATATATTTT.

This clonotype was recorded many times. V gene TRBV7-2 combines with J gene TRBJ1-3, with TRBD1 as a possible D gene (6 bases). This CDR3 region has 15 residues. From germline, CDR1 is SGHTA and CDR2 FQGNSA. V was cut by 1 base and J by 4 bases, with 11 bases left in between. The CDR3: CASSLVGTGGNTIYF. The CDR3 bases are TGTGCCAGCAGCTTAGTTGGAACAGGGGGAAACACCATATATTTT.

This clonotype has a count of ten or more. This rearrangement joins TRBV5-1 to TRBJ1-1, with D possibly matching TRBD1 (5 bases). V was trimmed by 0 bases and J by 6 bases, leaving 18 bases between them. The CDR3 is made up of 16 amino acids. CDR1 and CDR2 (germline): SGHRS, YFSETQ. The chain's CDR3 is CASSLVMDTRLAEAFF. The DNA for the CDR3 is TGCGCCAGCAGCTTGGTTATGGACACTCGCCTTGCTGAAGCTTTCTTT. Complete variable domain (other parts from reference TRBV5-1 and TRBJ1-1): KAGVTQTPRYLIKTRGQQVTLSCSPISGHRSVSWYQQTPGQGLQFLFEYFSETQRNKGNFPGRFSGRQFSNSRSEMNVSTLELGDSALYLCASSLVMDTRLAEAFFGQGTRLTVV.

This clonotype was recorded a few times. V and J are TRBV9 and TRBJ2-7; D uncertain. The CDR3 runs 15 residues. CDR1 and CDR2 from the germline V gene are SGDLS and YYNGEE. V shed 2 bases and J shed 0 bases, with 12 bases lying between them. The CDR3 bases are TGTGCCAGCAGCGTTGGAACCGGCAACTCCTACGAGCAGTACTTC. This translates into CASSVGTGNSYEQYF.